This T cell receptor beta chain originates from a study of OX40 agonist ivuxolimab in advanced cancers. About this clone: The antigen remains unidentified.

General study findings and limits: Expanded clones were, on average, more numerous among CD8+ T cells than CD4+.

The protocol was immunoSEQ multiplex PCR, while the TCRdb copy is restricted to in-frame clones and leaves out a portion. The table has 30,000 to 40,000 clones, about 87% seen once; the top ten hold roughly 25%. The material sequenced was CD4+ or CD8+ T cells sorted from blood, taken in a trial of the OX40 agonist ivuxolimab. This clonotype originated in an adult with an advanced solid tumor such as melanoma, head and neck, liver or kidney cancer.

This CDR3 is CASSQGTPPYEQYF. In nucleotides, the CDR3 is TGTGCCAGCAGCCAAGGGACTCCCCCCTACGAGCAGTACTTC. V usage is TRBV7-6 and J usage is TRBJ2-7; possibly TRBD2 for D (6 bases). V lost 5 bases and J 2 bases, leaving 13 bases between the germline ends. The CDR3 has 14 amino acids. Germline V gene sequence: CDR1 SGHVS, CDR2 FNYEAQ.